Presented here are 25 T cell receptor beta chains from one specimen sequenced in a study of human T cells and chemical hapten exposure. Indicated time point: pre-sensitization, week 0. Treatment defined: therapeutic diphenylcyclopropenone sensitization with weekly scalp DPC. Using its own MiXCR run on the RACE reads, TCRdb lists one record per CDR3 protein. The top ten hold less than 9% of the sample, which has 380,000 or so distinct CDR3 sequences, around 5.5% seen once. The specimen was whole blood, collected in connection with sensitization to the hapten diphenylcyclopropenone (DPC). The receptors originated from a woman between 18 and 29 years old with alopecia areata. Some clones in this sample may be carry-over from other donors' samples.

V usage is TRBV12-3 or TRBV12-4 and J usage is TRBJ2-3, with TRBD2 matching 12 bases. After removal of 0 bases from V and 3 bases from J, the junction contained 4 bases not matched to a gene. This CDR3 comprises 17 residues. The CDR3 is CASSLATSGGVTDTQYF. CDR3 sequence (DNA): TGTGCCAGCAGTTTAGCGACTAGCGGGGGAGTAACAGATACGCAGTATTTT.

This clonotype was observed many times. J is TRBJ2-3 and V is TRBV11-3; TRBD2 matches at 7 bases. Trimming cost V 5 bases and J 8 bases; bases outside gene matches: 10. The CDR3 is made up of 14 amino acids. Germline CDR1 is SGHNT and CDR2 is YENEEA. The CDR3 DNA sequence: TGTGCCAGCAGCCTCTCTCAAGCGGGGTCTACGCAGTATTTT. Amino acid sequence: CASSLSQAGSTQYF.

There are many counts of this clonotype. The gene calls are TRBV4-3 and TRBJ2-7; D might be TRBD1 or TRBD2, each matching 7 bases. This CDR3 comprises 20 residues. Deletions cut 0 bases from V and 7 bases from J, with 31 bases between. Germline CDR1 and CDR2: LGHNA and YSLEER. CDR3 coding DNA: TGCGCCAGCAGCCAAGATAGCAGCGGACCCCAGGGGGGGGGCCTCTGGGAGCAGTACTTC. Translating gives CASSQDSSGPQGGGLWEQYF.

This clonotype was found many times. This chain connects TRBV4-3 to TRBJ2-7; D is perhaps TRBD1 or TRBD2 (6 bases each). Germline V lookup: CDR1 LGHNA, CDR2 YSLEER. The CDR3 extends over 15 amino acids. V was shortened by 0 bases and J by 0 bases, with 9 bases between the two germline ends. The CDR3 spells CASSQDGGNSYEQYF. CDR3 bases: TGCGCCAGCAGCCAAGACGGGGGCAACTCCTACGAGCAGTACTTC.

This clonotype was observed many times. The CDR3 sequence: CASSQDRGPDTQYF. CDR3 nucleotide sequence: TGCGCCAGCAGCCAAGACCGGGGTCCAGATACGCAGTATTTT. The chain links TRBV4-1 to TRBJ2-3, with D tentatively TRBD2 (5 bases). This CDR3 comprises 14 residues. Per the germline V gene, CDR1 is MGHRA and CDR2 is YSYEKL. Trimming removed 0 bases at V and 4 bases at J, with 8 bases between.

This clonotype was detected only a few times. This chain joins TRBV29-1 and TRBJ2-7, with 8 bases aligning to TRBD1. Germline assignment: CDR1 SQVTM and CDR2 ANQGSEA. CDR3 length: 11 residues. Trimming removed 6 bases from V and 2 bases from J; junction bases left unmatched: 0. Here the CDR3 DNA reads TGCAGCGTGACAGGGGCCTACGAGCAGTACTTC. It codes for CSVTGAYEQYF.

The chain employs TRBV19 and TRBJ1-2, with 7 positions matching TRBD1. This CDR3 spans 15 amino acids. After removal of 5 bases from V and 4 bases from J, the junction contained 10 bases not matched to a gene. Per germline, CDR1 LNHDA and CDR2 SQIVND (reference sequence). CDR3 sequence (DNA): TGTGCCAGTAGTTTGAGTTCCGGGACAGTCTATGGCTACACCTTC. It specifies CASSLSSGTVYGYTF.

This clonotype was observed a few times. The chain recombines TRBV11-2 with TRBJ2-1, with D uncertain. In germline, CDR1 is SGHAT, CDR2 FQNNGV. Trimming removed 1 base at V and 4 bases at J, with 11 bases between. This CDR3 has 15 residues. CDR3 loop: CASSLVATPYNEQFF. CDR3 sequence (DNA): TGTGCCAGCAGCTTAGTTGCTACCCCATACAATGAGCAGTTCTTC. Complete variable domain (other parts from reference TRBV11-2 and TRBJ2-1): EAGVAQSPRYKIIEKRQSVAFWCNPISGHATLYWYQQILGQGPKLLIQFQNNGVVDDSQLPKDRFSAERLKGVDSTLKIQPAKLEDSAVYLCASSLVATPYNEQFFGPGTRLTVL.

This clonotype was counted a few times. One end of the junction fails to match germline, which may point to a read error. This chain connects TRBV4-3 to TRBJ1-6; 10 bases are a match to TRBD1. The germline CDR1 and CDR2 sequences are LGHNA and YSLEER. The CDR3 covers 16 residues. CDR3 DNA sequence: TGCACCAGCAGCATGCGACAGGGGGCCGAGAATTCACCCCTCCACTTT. Its protein product is CTSSMRQGAENSPLHF.

There are a few counts of this clonotype. The chain combines TRBV12-3 or TRBV12-4 with TRBJ2-3, with a possible D match to TRBD2 (5 bases). V was pared by 6 bases and J by 4 bases, with 17 bases between. This CDR3 spans 15 amino acids. CDR3 sequence: CASSNVLEWADTQYF. The CDR3 nucleotides are TGTGCCAGCAGCAACGTACTAGAGTGGGCAGATACGCAGTATTTT.

This clonotype was found many times. The J gene is TRBJ1-2, the V gene TRBV2; 8 bases agree with TRBD1. The CDR3 sequence is 15 residues long. Germline CDR1 reads SNHLY; CDR2 reads FYNNEI. Trimming removed 6 bases from V and 5 bases from J; junction bases left unmatched: 11. Here the CDR3 reads CASRRGTGSLYGYTF. DNA of the CDR3: TGTGCCAGCAGGAGGGGGACAGGATCATTGTATGGCTACACCTTC.

This clonotype showed up many times. The gene calls are TRBV7-9 and TRBJ1-5; D is possibly TRBD1 (6 bases). CDR1 SEHNR and CDR2 FQNEAQ come from the germline V gene (reference sequence). The length of the CDR3 is 15 residues. V lost 5 bases and J 2 bases, leaving 13 bases between the germline ends. CDR3 residues: CASSQQGLGNQPQHF. DNA for the CDR3: TGTGCCAGCAGCCAACAGGGTCTAGGCAATCAGCCCCAGCATTTT.

There are a few counts of this clonotype. The CDR3 sequence: CSAEDSNSNQPQHF. The DNA for the CDR3 is TGCAGTGCTGAGGACAGTAATAGCAATCAGCCCCAGCATTTT. V gene TRBV20-1 combines with J gene TRBJ1-5; D possibly corresponds to TRBD1 (6 bases). The V gene's germline CDR1 is DFQATT and CDR2 SNEGSKA (reference sequence). The CDR3 spans 14 residues. V was shortened by 5 bases and J by 0 bases, with 11 bases between the two germline ends.

This clonotype was seen ten or more times. The chain couples TRBV10-3 to TRBJ2-5; D is undetermined. The V gene lost 1 base and the J gene lost 4 bases, with 1 base spanning the gap. CDR1 is ENHRY, CDR2 SYGVKD, per germline. There are 11 residues in the CDR3. CDR3 nucleotide sequence: TGTGCCATCAGTGAGTTAGAGACCCAGTACTTC. Protein: CAISELETQYF.

V gene TRBV10-3 combines with J gene TRBJ2-7; no clear D. The CDR3 is 15 residues long. V lost 2 bases to trimming and J lost 0 bases, with 11 bases between them. From germline, CDR1 is ENHRY and CDR2 SYGVKD. The CDR3 is CAISETEISSYEQYF. As DNA, the CDR3 is TGTGCCATCAGTGAGACAGAGATATCCTCCTACGAGCAGTACTTC.

This clonotype showed up just a few times. Here the CDR3 DNA reads TGTGCCAGCAGCTTAGGGACCTATAATTCACCCCTCCACTTT. Its translation is CASSLGTYNSPLHF. The rearrangement joins TRBV7-2 to TRBJ1-6; D ambiguous. V was pared by 1 base and J by 2 bases, with 3 bases between. The germline V gene has CDR1 SGHTA and CDR2 FQGNSA. The CDR3 covers 14 residues. Complete variable domain (other parts from reference TRBV7-2 and TRBJ1-6): GAGVSQSPSNKVTEKGKDVELRCDPISGHTALYWYRQSLGQGLEFLIYFQGNSAPDKSGLPSDRFSAERTGGSVSTLTIQRTQQEDSAVYLCASSLGTYNSPLHFGNGTRLTVT.

This clonotype has only a few counts. The chain couples TRBV6-6 to TRBJ1-5; a possible D gene is TRBD1 (5 bases). V gave up 0 bases and J gave up 2 bases, with 14 bases separating them. CDR3 length equals 17 residues. CDR1 is MNHNY, CDR2 SVGAGI, per germline (reference sequence). For the CDR3, the DNA is TGTGCCAGCAGTTACTCGAAGGGGCGGGGGGGCAATCAGCCCCAGCATTTT. Translating it yields CASSYSKGRGGNQPQHF.

This clonotype was recorded at least ten times. This chain uses TRBV5-1 with TRBJ2-7, with 7 bases aligning to TRBD2. CDR1 is SGHRS, CDR2 YFSETQ, per germline. V lost 4 bases and J lost 6; bases outside the gene matches: 16. This CDR3 comprises 16 residues. For the CDR3, the DNA is TGCGCCAGCAGCGCATTGACTAGCTCCGAATTATCCGAGCAGTACTTC. Protein product: CASSALTSSELSEQYF.

This clonotype was found many times. The CDR3 is CASSYSYRKDTEAFF. DNA of the CDR3: TGTGCCAGCAGTTACTCCTACAGGAAGGACACTGAAGCTTTCTTT. The genes are TRBV6-5 and TRBJ1-1; tentatively, D is TRBD1 (5 bases). Germline V gene data show CDR1 as MNHEY and CDR2 as SVGAGI. This CDR3 is built from 15 residues. V lost 0 bases, J lost 3 bases, and 11 bases lay in between.

In its sample, this clonotype was seen many times. The V gene is TRBV10-3, the J gene TRBJ2-1; D is unresolved. Germline loops: CDR1 ENHRY, CDR2 SYGVKD. Trimming took off 0 bases at V and 9 bases at J, with 12 bases between the two ends. This CDR3 has 14 amino acids. The CDR3 is CAISESLGLPEQFF. For the CDR3, the DNA is TGTGCCATCAGTGAGTCTCTTGGGCTACCTGAGCAGTTCTTC.

This clonotype was observed at least ten times. The rearrangement uses TRBV9 and TRBJ2-3; TRBD1 is a possible D gene (5 bases). V shed 0 bases and J shed 2 bases, with 10 bases lying between them. Germline lookup yields CDR1 SGDLS and CDR2 YYNGEE. The CDR3 length is 15 residues. The CDR3 coding sequence is TGTGCCAGCAGCGTAGGGGGCAGCAACACAGATACGCAGTATTTT. This encodes CASSVGGSNTDTQYF.

This clonotype was counted between two and nine times. This chain links TRBV7-2 with TRBJ2-2, with D tentatively TRBD1 (6 bases). The ends were cut back, 0 bases at V and 4 bases at J, with 15 bases in the middle. The CDR3 contains 17 residues. Germline V gene sequence: CDR1 SGHTA, CDR2 FQGNSA. CDR3 nucleotides: TGTGCCAGCAGCTTAGCAGAGAGGGGGATCGGCACCGGGGAGCTGTTTTTT. The encoded protein is CASSLAERGIGTGELFF.

The chain recombines TRBV4-2 with TRBJ2-1, with a tentative D call TRBD2 (6 bases). V was pared by 0 bases and J by 1 base, with 10 bases between. The CDR3 covers 16 residues. Germline CDR1 and CDR2: LGHNA and YNFKEQ. DNA for the CDR3: TGTGCCAGCAGCCAAGACCCCGGGACTTCCTACAATGAGCAGTTCTTC. This sequence encodes CASSQDPGTSYNEQFF.

This clonotype was detected many times. The chain uses TRBV4-2 and TRBJ1-1; maybe TRBD1 (5 bases). Trimming pared 4 bases from V and 1 base from J, leaving 19 bases between. This CDR3 spans 17 amino acids. Looked up from germline, CDR1 is LGHNA and CDR2 is YNFKEQ. In nucleotides, the CDR3 is TGTGCCAGCAGCCCGATCGGTGGGGGGAGGTCGAACACTGAAGCTTTCTTT. Protein sequence: CASSPIGGGRSNTEAFF.

This clonotype was seen more than once but under ten times. The V call is TRBV18, the J call TRBJ2-7; TRBD1 aligns across 8 bases. V lost 3 bases, J lost 4 bases, and 8 bases stayed unmatched. The length of the CDR3 is 15 residues. Germline CDR1 and CDR2: KGHSH and LQKENI. The chain's CDR3 is CASSPQGADDYEQYF. The CDR3 DNA follows: TGTGCCAGCTCACCCCAGGGGGCGGACGATTACGAGCAGTACTTC.